This TCR beta chain was identified in a study of blood T cell repertoires in COVID-19. The protocol was immunoSEQ multiplex PCR, while the TCRdb copy is restricted to in-frame clones and leaves out a portion. The sample gives 52,000 or so clones, 85% to 95% of which show up once; less than 10% is in the top ten. V gave up 0 bases and J gave up 5 bases, with 17 bases separating them. CDR3 length: 16 amino acids. CDR1 and CDR2 (germline): SGHRS, YFSETQ. This clone appeared a single time. This TCR came from a woman of 80 years or more with acute or convalescent COVID-19. Material: peripheral blood. This chain joins TRBV5-1 and TRBJ1-2; weak D call: TRBD1 (6 bases). The CDR3 loop is CASSLGGQSGSYGYTF. CDR3 DNA: TGCGCCAGCAGCTTGGGGGGGCAGTCCGGATCTTATGGCTACACCTTC.